This T cell receptor beta chain was recovered during a study of blood T cell repertoires in COVID-19. Only in-frame clones appear in the TCRdb table, and some are missing; sequencing was by immunoSEQ multiplex PCR. The table lists 300,000 to 450,000 clones, roughly 86% of them singletons. Germline V gene data show CDR1 as SQVTM and CDR2 as ANQGSEA. Unmatched junction bases numbered 8, after V lost 3 bases and J lost 4 bases. The CDR3 runs 15 residues. The rearrangement uses TRBV29-1 and TRBJ2-7; 11 bases are a match to TRBD1. The source of this sequence is a human donor with acute or convalescent COVID-19. The donor label of this sample is uncertain. Sequencing used peripheral blood. The CDR3 DNA follows: TGCAGCGTTGATTCCCGGGACAGGGGGTTATACGAGCAGTACTTC. It is translated as CSVDSRDRGLYEQYF.